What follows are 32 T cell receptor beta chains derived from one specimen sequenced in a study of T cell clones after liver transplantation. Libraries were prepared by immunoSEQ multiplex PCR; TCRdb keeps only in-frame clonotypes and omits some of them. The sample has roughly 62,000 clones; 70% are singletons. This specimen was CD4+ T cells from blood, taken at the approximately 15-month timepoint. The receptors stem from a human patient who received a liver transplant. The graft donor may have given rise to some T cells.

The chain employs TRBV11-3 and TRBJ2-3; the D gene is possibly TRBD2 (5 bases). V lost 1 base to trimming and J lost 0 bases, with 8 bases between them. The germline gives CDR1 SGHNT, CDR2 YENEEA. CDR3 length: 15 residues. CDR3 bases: TGTGCCAGCAGCTTAGTGGCGGGTAGCACAGATACGCAGTATTTT. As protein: CASSLVAGSTDTQYF.

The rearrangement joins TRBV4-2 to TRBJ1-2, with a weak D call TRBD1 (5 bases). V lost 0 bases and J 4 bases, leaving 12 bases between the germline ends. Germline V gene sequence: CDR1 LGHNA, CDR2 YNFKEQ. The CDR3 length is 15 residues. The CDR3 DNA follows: TGTGCCAGCAGCCAAGAGTGGGACTCAATCTATGGCTACACCTTC. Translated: CASSQEWDSIYGYTF.

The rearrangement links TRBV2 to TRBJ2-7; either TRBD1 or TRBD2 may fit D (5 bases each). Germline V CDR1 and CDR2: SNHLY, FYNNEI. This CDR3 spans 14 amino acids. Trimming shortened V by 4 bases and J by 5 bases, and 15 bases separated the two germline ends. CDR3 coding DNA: TGTGCCAGCAGTGTAAGAGGGGCTTGGGACGAGCAGTACTTC. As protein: CASSVRGAWDEQYF.

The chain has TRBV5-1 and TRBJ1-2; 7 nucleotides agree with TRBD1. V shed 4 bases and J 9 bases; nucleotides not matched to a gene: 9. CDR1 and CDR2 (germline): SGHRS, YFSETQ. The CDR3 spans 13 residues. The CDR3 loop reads CASSPGQQTSYTF. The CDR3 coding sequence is TGCGCCAGCAGCCCGGGACAGCAAACGAGCTACACCTTC.

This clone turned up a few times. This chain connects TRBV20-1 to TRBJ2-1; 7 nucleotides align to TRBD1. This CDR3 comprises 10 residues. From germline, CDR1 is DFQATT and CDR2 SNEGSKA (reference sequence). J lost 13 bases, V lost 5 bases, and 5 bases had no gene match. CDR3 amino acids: CSAWDSDQFF. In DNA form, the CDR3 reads TGCAGTGCTTGGGACAGCGATCAGTTCTTC.

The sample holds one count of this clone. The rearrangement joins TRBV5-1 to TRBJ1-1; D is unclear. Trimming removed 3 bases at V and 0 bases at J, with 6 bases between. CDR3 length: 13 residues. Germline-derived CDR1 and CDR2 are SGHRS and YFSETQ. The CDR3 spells CASSSELNTEAFF. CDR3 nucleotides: TGCGCCAGCAGCTCGGAATTGAACACTGAAGCTTTCTTT. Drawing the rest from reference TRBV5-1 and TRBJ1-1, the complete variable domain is KAGVTQTPRYLIKTRGQQVTLSCSPISGHRSVSWYQQTPGQGLQFLFEYFSETQRNKGNFPGRFSGRQFSNSRSEMNVSTLELGDSALYLCASSSELNTEAFFGQGTRLTVV.

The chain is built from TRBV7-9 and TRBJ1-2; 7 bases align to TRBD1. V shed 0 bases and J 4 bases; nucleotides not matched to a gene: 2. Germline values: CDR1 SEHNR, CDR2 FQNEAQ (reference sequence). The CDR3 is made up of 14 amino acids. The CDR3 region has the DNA TGTGCCAGCAGCTTAGCGCAGGGGGGCTATGGCTACACCTTC. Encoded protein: CASSLAQGGYGYTF.

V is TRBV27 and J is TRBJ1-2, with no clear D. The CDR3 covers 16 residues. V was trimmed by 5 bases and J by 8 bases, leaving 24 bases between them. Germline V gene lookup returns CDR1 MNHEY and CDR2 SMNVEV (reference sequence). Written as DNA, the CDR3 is TGTGCCAGCAGTCGGCCCCCCCCTCCCGTCGTTATCGGCTACACCTTC. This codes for CASSRPPPPVVIGYTF.

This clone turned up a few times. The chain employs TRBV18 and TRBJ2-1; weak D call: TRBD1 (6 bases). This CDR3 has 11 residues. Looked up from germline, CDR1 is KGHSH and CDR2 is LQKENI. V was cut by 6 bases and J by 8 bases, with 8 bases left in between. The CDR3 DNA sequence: TGTGCCAGCTCGCGGACAGATGAGCAGTTCTTC. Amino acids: CASSRTDEQFF.

CDR3 nucleotide sequence: TGTGCCAGCAGCTTAGAACGGGACTTCACTGAAGCTTTCTTT. Encoded protein: CASSLERDFTEAFF. The chain recombines TRBV7-8 with TRBJ1-1; perhaps TRBD1 as D (5 bases). Trimming stripped 1 base from V and 4 bases from J, with 10 bases between. Germline loops: CDR1 SGHVS, CDR2 FQNEAQ. CDR3 size: 14 residues. The full variable domain, with the rest looked up from reference TRBV7-8 and TRBJ1-1, is GAGVSQSPRYKVAKRGQDVALRCDPISGHVSLFWYQQALGQGPEFLTYFQNEAQLDKSGLPSDRFFAERPEGSVSTLKIQRTQQEDSAVYLCASSLERDFTEAFFGQGTRLTVV.

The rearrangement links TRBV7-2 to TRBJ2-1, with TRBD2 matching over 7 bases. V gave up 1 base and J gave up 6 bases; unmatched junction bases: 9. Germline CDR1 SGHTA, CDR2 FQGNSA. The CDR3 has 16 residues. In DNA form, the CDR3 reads TGTGCCAGCAGCTTAGGTAGCGGGCTCGAGGGCAATGAGCAGTTCTTC. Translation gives CASSLGSGLEGNEQFF.

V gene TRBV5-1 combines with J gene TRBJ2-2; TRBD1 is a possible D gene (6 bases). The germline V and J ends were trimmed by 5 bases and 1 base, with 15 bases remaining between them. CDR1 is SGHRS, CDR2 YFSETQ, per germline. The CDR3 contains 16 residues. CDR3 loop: CASRGVAGVNTGELFF. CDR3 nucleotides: TGCGCCAGCAGAGGCGTGGCAGGGGTGAACACCGGGGAGCTGTTTTTT.

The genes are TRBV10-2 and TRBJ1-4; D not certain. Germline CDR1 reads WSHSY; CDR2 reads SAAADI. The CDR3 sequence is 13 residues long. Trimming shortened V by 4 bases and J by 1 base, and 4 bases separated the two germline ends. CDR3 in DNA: TGCGCCAGCAGTGGGAAAACTAATGAAAAACTGTTTTTT. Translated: CASSGKTNEKLFF.

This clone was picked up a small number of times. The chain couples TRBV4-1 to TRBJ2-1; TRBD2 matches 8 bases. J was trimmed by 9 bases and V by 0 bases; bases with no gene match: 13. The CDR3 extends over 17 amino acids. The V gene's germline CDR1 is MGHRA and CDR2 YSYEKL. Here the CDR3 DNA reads TGCGCCAGCAGCCAAGAAAGTGCGGGAGGCCCCGACAGTGAGCAGTTCTTC. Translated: CASSQESAGGPDSEQFF.

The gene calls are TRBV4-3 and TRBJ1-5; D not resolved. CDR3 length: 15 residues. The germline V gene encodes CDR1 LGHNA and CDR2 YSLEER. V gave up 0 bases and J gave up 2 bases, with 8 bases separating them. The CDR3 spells CASSQDGGGNQPQHF. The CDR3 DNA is TGCGCCAGCAGCCAAGATGGTGGGGGCAATCAGCCCCAGCATTTT.

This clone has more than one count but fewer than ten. This CDR3 reads CASSLDLSLPYGYTF. The CDR3 region has the DNA TGTGCCAGCAGCTTGGACCTCAGCCTTCCCTATGGCTACACCTTC. The V and J genes are TRBV5-5 and TRBJ1-2; D call uncertain. This CDR3 has 15 amino acids. Trimming stripped 0 bases from V and 4 bases from J, with 13 bases between. Per the germline V gene, CDR1 is SGHKS and CDR2 is YYEKEE (reference sequence).

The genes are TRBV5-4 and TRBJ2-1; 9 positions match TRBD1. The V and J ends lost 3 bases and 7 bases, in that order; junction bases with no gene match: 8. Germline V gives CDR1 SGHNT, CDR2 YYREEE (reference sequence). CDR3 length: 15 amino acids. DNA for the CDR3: TGTGCCAGCAGCTCGTCCGGGACAGGGTGGAATGAGCAGTTCTTC. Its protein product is CASSSSGTGWNEQFF.

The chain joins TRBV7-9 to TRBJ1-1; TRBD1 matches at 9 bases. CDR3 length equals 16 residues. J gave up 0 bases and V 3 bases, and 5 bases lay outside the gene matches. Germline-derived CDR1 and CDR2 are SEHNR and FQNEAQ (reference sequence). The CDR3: CASSFDRGAMNTEAFF. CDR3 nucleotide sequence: TGTGCCAGCAGCTTTGACAGGGGGGCCATGAACACTGAAGCTTTCTTT. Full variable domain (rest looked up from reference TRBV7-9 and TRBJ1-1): DTGVSQNPRHKITKRGQNVTFRCDPISEHNRLYWYRQTLGQGPEFLTYFQNEAQLEKSRLLSDRFSAERPKGSFSTLEIQRTEQGDSAMYLCASSFDRGAMNTEAFFGQGTRLTVV.

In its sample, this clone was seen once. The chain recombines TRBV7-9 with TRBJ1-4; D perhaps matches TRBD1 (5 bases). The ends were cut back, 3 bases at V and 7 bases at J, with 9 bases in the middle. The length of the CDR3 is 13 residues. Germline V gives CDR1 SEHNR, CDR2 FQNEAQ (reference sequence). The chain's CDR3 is CASSFRQGEKLFF. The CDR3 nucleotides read TGTGCCAGCAGCTTTCGGCAGGGTGAAAAACTGTTTTTT.

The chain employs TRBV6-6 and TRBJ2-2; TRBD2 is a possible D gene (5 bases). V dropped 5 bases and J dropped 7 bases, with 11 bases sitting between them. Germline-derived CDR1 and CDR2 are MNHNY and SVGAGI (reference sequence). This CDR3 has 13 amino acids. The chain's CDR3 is CASSTRGGGELFF. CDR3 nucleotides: TGTGCCAGCAGTACTAGAGGAGGCGGGGAGCTGTTTTTT.

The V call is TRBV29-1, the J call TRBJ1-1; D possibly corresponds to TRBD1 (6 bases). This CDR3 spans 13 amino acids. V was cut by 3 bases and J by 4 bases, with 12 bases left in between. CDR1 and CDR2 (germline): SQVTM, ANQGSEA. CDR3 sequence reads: CSVEPPGATEAFF. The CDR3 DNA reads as TGCAGCGTTGAGCCCCCAGGGGCCACTGAAGCTTTCTTT.

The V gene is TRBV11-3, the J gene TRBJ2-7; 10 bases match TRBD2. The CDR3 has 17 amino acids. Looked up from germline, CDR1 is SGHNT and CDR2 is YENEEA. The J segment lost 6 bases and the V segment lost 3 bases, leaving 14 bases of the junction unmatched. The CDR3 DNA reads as TGTGCCAGCAGCTTCGGGAAGCGGGAGGGCCCCACGACCGAGCAGTACGTC. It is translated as CASSFGKREGPTTEQYV.

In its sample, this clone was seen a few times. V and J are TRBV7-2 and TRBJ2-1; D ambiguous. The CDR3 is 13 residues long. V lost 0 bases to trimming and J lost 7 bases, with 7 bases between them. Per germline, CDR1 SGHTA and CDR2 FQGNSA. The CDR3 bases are TGTGCCAGCAGCTTAGCGCCTAGTAATGAGCAGTTCTTC. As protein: CASSLAPSNEQFF.

The CDR3 region is CASSATSGGAGYNEQFF. CDR3 sequence (DNA): TGTGCCAGCAGCGCCACTAGCGGGGGCGCGGGCTACAATGAGCAGTTCTTC. V and J are TRBV13 and TRBJ2-1, with 11 bases lining up with TRBD2. J gave up 3 bases and V 5 bases, and 9 bases lay outside the gene matches. The CDR3 loop spans 17 amino acids. Germline CDR1 is PRHDT and CDR2 is FYEKMQ (reference sequence).

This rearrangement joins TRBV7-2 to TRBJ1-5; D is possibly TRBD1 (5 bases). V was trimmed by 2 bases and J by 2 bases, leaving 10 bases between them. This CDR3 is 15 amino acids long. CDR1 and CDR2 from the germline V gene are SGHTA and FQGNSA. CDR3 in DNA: TGTGCCAGCAGCTTATTCCAGGGCGGCAATCAGCCCCAGCATTTT. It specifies CASSLFQGGNQPQHF.

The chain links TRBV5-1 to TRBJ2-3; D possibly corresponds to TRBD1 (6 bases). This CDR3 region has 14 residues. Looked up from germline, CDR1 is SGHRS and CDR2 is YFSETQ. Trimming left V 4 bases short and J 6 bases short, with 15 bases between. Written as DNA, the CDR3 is TGCGCCAGCAGCATGGACAGTGGCCAGGATACGCAGTATTTT. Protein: CASSMDSGQDTQYF. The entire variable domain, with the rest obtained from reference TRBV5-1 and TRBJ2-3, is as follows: KAGVTQTPRYLIKTRGQQVTLSCSPISGHRSVSWYQQTPGQGLQFLFEYFSETQRNKGNFPGRFSGRQFSNSRSEMNVSTLELGDSALYLCASSMDSGQDTQYFGPGTRLTVL.

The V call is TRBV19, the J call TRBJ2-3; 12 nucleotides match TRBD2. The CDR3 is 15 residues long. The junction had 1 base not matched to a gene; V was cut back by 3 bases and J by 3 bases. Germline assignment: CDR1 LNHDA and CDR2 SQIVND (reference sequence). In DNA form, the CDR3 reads TGTGCCAGTAGTATGACTAGCGGGAGTACAGATACGCAGTATTTT. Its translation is CASSMTSGSTDTQYF.

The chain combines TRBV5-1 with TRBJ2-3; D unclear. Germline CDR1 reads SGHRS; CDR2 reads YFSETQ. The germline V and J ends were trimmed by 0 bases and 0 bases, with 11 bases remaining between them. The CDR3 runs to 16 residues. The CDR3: CASSLGAVTSTDTQYF. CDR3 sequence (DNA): TGCGCCAGCAGCTTGGGTGCGGTCACTAGCACAGATACGCAGTATTTT.

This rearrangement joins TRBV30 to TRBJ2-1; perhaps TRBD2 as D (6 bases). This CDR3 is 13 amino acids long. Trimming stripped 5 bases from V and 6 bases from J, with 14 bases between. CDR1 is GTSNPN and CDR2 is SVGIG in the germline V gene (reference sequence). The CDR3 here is CAWGGGRGNEQFF. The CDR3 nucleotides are TGTGCCTGGGGCGGCGGGCGGGGCAATGAGCAGTTCTTC.

Here the CDR3 DNA reads TGTGCCATCAATTCCAGGGACAGGGATGGCTACACCTTC. This sequence encodes CAINSRDRDGYTF. The chain has TRBV10-3 and TRBJ1-2; TRBD1 agrees at 9 bases. Unmatched junction bases numbered 6, after V lost 7 bases and J lost 6 bases. CDR1 ENHRY and CDR2 SYGVKD come from the germline V gene. The CDR3 is 13 residues long.

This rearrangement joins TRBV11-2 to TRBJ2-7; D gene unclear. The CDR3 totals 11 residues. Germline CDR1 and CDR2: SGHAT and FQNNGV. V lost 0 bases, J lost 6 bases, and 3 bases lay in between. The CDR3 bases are TGTGCCAGCAGCTTAGATCTCGAGCAGTACTTC. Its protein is CASSLDLEQYF.

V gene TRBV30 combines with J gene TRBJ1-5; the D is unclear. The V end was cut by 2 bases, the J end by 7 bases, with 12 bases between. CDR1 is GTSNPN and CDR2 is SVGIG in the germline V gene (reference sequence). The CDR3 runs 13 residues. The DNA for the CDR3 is TGTGCCTGGAGTCGGGATTTTAACCAGCCCCAGCATTTT. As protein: CAWSRDFNQPQHF.